The present T cell receptor beta chain was sequenced within a study of CD8 T cells in Susac syndrome (dated by TCRdb to about 2019). Notes on the research overall: Of the Susac syndrome patients who were sequenced, more than five had clinically active disease and roughly eight were in clinical remission. CD8+ T cell repertoire clonality was compared between approximately 12 healthy donors, some 14 Susac syndrome patients and roughly 15 multiple sclerosis patients. Repertoire sequencing was used to test whether CD8+ T cell activation and differentiation in Susac syndrome was antigen driven. At blood withdrawal, Susac syndrome patients were either therapy-naive, taking corticosteroids (in some cases with IVIg as well), or taking IVIg alone.

The trim is 6 bases for V and 7 bases for J, with a gap of 13 bases between the germline ends. The germline V gene gives CDR1 as MNHEY and CDR2 as SVGEGT. The CDR3 starts with the cysteine, ends with the phenylalanine, and has 13 residues. The read is trimmed to its CDR3 DNA, 39 bases read in frame from base 1. RNA was extracted using the RNeasy kit, and roughly 0.5 to 1 ug of the RNA was reverse transcribed with random hexamers. The immunoSEQ multiplex PCR assay, which covers 54 Vbeta and 13 Jbeta segments, was used to amplify TCR beta CDR3 regions. Bias from PCR amplification was corrected by using a synthetic template baseline for primer optimization and for computational correction. The authors processed their data as follows. Reads were annotated to V, D and J genes according to IMGT and were analyzed with immunoSEQ Analyzer, with only productive sequences retained. To calculate clonality, Shannon entropy was normalized by log2 of the number of productive unique sequences and then subtracted from one. For each patient and control, public and private clones were evaluated within the 100 most prevalent clones. Susac-specific clones were defined as absent from healthy and MS cohorts, 850 to 1,300 published viral clones and other ImmuneACCESS disease sequences. TCRdb reanalyzed the raw reads on its own, using fastp at Q25 for trimming and MiXCR for clone calling, and kept in-frame beta chains. Every distinct CDR3 protein forms one entry, paired with its most common genes and DNA. TCRdb's processing, not the study's, gives the V and J calls here. Across this sample there are about 130,000 distinct CDR3 sequences, with just under 95% seen only once. Jointly, the top ten make up about 0.2% of the sample.

Broader findings and caveats from the paper: CD8+ repertoires in Susac syndrome showed clonal expansion, which was highest in CD8+ TEMRA cells and was greater in clinically active patients than in remitting patients. Approximately 15 Susac-specific public clones were identified in the total CD8+ repertoire, and roughly five Susac-specific public clones were identified in the CD8+ TEMRA repertoire. The study acknowledged that relatively few individuals were included in the TCR sequencing and HLA analysis.

High-throughput TCR beta sequencing profiled peripheral blood CD8+ and CD4+ T cells from healthy donors, Susac syndrome patients and multiple sclerosis patients. Susac syndrome patients met recently defined diagnostic criteria for definite or probable disease. Bulk CD8+ and CD4+ T cells were purified by magnetic negative isolation, while CD8+ TEMRA cells were enriched using FACS. Blood was collected in EDTA tubes and processed within 24 hours, with PBMCs isolated through density gradient centrifugation. PBMCs destined for TCR sequencing were cryopreserved in liquid nitrogen and later thawed in a 37 °C water bath. The sorted or isolated CD4+, CD8+ and CD8+ TEMRA cells had a purity of 90% or higher. A remark on this clonotype: Its antigen target is currently unknown. Base qualities are not recorded, but no much larger clone differs from it by a single base.

The rearrangement joined TRBV6-2 or TRBV6-3 to TRBJ2-1, with TRBD2 as a weak D call on 6 bases. Material: CD8+ T cells from PBMCs. The TCR sequence derives from a human donor with Susac syndrome. The CDR3 amino acid sequence is: CASSPGLGNEQFF. In nucleotide form, the sequence is TGTGCCAGCAGCCCGGGACTGGGGAATGAGCAGTTCTTC.